This is a list of T cell receptor beta chains from one sample in a study of cytomegalovirus exposure and HLA in healthy donors. The method was immunoSEQ multiplex PCR; TCRdb's version includes in-frame clones alone and lacks a portion of them. Among 140,000 to 150,000 clones, approximately 83% were seen once, and the ten largest hold around 1.9%. Sequencing was done on a sample of PBMCs. These TCRs come from a woman aged 40-49 years in good health and CMV-seronegative. Both conserved end residues are part of each CDR3. A D gene is named only where the DNA matches it firmly. A clone size is listed for some rows: how often the clone was seen (once, few, many), or a class if it is expanded.

NA	TRBV11-2	TRBJ2-7	TRBD1	TGTGCCAGCAGCTTAGGCTCAGGGACAGAGTACGAGCAGTACTTC	CASSLGSGTEYEQYF
NA	TRBV27	TRBJ2-3	TRBD1	TGTGCCAGCAGTTTGTTAGTAGGGGGCTGGGCAGATACGCAGTATTTT	CASSLLVGGWADTQYF
few	TRBV6-4	TRBJ2-1	TRBD2	TGTGCCAGCAGTGACTCCCCCGAGGTGGGGTCGCGGGGGGCCCAGGTGCTCTTC	CASSDSPEVGSRGAQVLF
NA	TRBV25-1	TRBJ1-2	TRBD1	TGTGCCAGCAGTGAATATTACAGGGGCGTCTATGGCTACACCTTC	CASSEYYRGVYGYTF
NA	TRBV19	TRBJ1-5	TRBD1	TGTGCCAGTAGTACCCGGACAGGGGGCTATAACAATCAGCCCCAGCATTTT	CASSTRTGGYNNQPQHF
NA	TRBV18	TRBJ2-7	TRBD1	TGTGCCAGCTCTCCCGGGACAGGGACCGACGAGCAGTACTTC	CASSPGTGTDEQYF
NA	TRBV19	TRBJ1-1	TRBD1	TGTGCCAGTAGGCCCCTAGACAGGGGCAACACTGAAGCTTTCTTT	CASRPLDRGNTEAFF
NA	TRBV5-1	TRBJ2-1	TRBD2	TGCGCCAGCAGCCGGAGAGCACTAGCGGAGACGACCTCGCAGCAGTTCTTC	CASSRRALAETTSQQFF
NA	TRBV4-1	TRBJ2-2	TRBD2	TGCGCCAGCAGCCAAGTGGGGGGGGCCGGGGAGCTGTTTTTT	CASSQVGGAGELFF
NA	TRBV2	TRBJ1-2	NA	TGTGCCAGCAGGAGGAGGCAGGGGAGAGGGTATGGCTACACCTTC	CASRRRQGRGYGYTF
NA	TRBV19	TRBJ1-2	NA	TGTGCCAGTAGTAAGATTGCGGGAAGTGGCTACACCTTC	CASSKIAGSGYTF
NA	TRBV28	TRBJ2-3	TRBD2	TGTGCCAGCCGGGGAGGGACAGATACGCAGTATTTT	CASRGGTDTQYF
NA	TRBV18	TRBJ1-1	NA	TGTGCCAGCTCACAGCGTGGGACTGAAGCTTTCTTT	CASSQRGTEAFF
few	TRBV2	TRBJ1-1	TRBD1	TGTGCCAGCATAATGGGAACAGGGGGCATCACTGAAGCTTTCTTT	CASIMGTGGITEAFF
NA	TRBV6-5	TRBJ1-2	TRBD1	TGTGCTAGCGGACAGGGACTTAACTATGGCTACACCTTC	CASGQGLNYGYTF
NA	TRBV6-1	TRBJ1-3	NA	TGTGCCAGCAGTGACTTACTCTCTGGAAACACCATATATTTT	CASSDLLSGNTIYF
NA	TRBV2	TRBJ1-2	TRBD1	TGTGCCAGCAGTTCTAGTACAGGGGACTATGGCTACACCTTC	CASSSSTGDYGYTF
once	TRBV7-2	TRBJ2-3	TRBD2	TGTGCCAGCAGCTCCAACCTTGGCGGGGGGGGGAATTTT	CASSSNLGGGGNF
NA	TRBV6-5	TRBJ2-3	NA	TGTGCCAGCAGTTACTCGAATGCGGCGGGAGATACGCAGTATTTT	CASSYSNAAGDTQYF
NA	TRBV28	TRBJ2-3	TRBD2	TGTGCCAGCAGTTTGGTAGCGGGGGGGCCCTCAGATACGCAGTATTTT	CASSLVAGGPSDTQYF
NA	TRBV19	TRBJ2-7	TRBD2	TGTGCCAGTAGTATCGGGGGGAGGGCCTCCTACGAGCAGTACTTC	CASSIGGRASYEQYF
NA	TRBV6-5	TRBJ2-1	NA	TGTGCCAGCAGCCGACTAGGGAGCTCCTACAATGAGCAGTTCTTC	CASSRLGSSYNEQFF
NA	TRBV28	TRBJ2-1	TRBD1	TGTGCCAGCAGTCAGGGACAGGGCAATGAGCAGTTCTTC	CASSQGQGNEQFF
few	TRBV6-5	TRBJ1-1	TRBD1	TGTGCCAGCATCCAGGGACAGGGTGCCGAAGCTTTCTTT	CASIQGQGAEAFF
NA	TRBV12-5	TRBJ1-3	NA	TGTGCTAGTGGATCTCAGGGTACTGGAAACACCATATATTTT	CASGSQGTGNTIYF
NA	TRBV14	TRBJ2-3	TRBD1	TGTGCCAGCAGCCAGCCCGGGACAGGGGCGGCAGATACGCAGTATTTT	CASSQPGTGAADTQYF
once	TRBV29-1	TRBJ2-3	TRBD2	TGCAGCGCCACGAGGACTAGCGGGTTCACAGATACGCAGTATTTT	CSATRTSGFTDTQYF
once	TRBV28	TRBJ1-4	NA	TGTGCCAGCAGTGGGGGAGGGTGGAGTGAAAAACTGTTTTTT	CASSGGGWSEKLFF
NA	TRBV20-1	TRBJ1-2	NA	TGCAGTGCTAGTGTCAGGCATGGCTACACCTTC	CSASVRHGYTF
NA	TRBV29-1	TRBJ1-2	NA	TGCAGCTTCACCGGGACACCCAACTATGGCTACACCTTC	CSFTGTPNYGYTF
NA	TRBV12-5	TRBJ2-7	NA	TGTGCTAGTGGTTCGGGACAAAGGGGCTTTGAGGAGCAGTACTTC	CASGSGQRGFEEQYF
NA	TRBV7-9	TRBJ1-2	TRBD1	TGTGCCAGCAGCTTAGAATACAGGGGGCATGGCTACACCTTC	CASSLEYRGHGYTF